Below, one TCR beta chain is given with its context. The V gene's germline CDR1 is GTSNPN and CDR2 SVGIG (reference sequence). The CDR3 has 11 residues. Trimming took 5 bases from V and 6 from J; bases not matched to a gene: 4. The data were obtained in a study of cytomegalovirus exposure and HLA in healthy donors. Primers included in the PCR were 60 Vbeta and 13 Jbeta primers. Here immunoSEQ multiplex PCR was the method, and the copy in TCRdb shows in-frame clones only, minus some. The table includes about 130,000 clones, about four fifths detected once. The chain is built from TRBV30 and TRBJ2-7; 7 bases map to TRBD1. The TCR originated in a middle-aged man in good health and CMV-seronegative. The source material was PBMCs. CDR3 sequence reads: CAWDRQGEQYF. The CDR3, as DNA: TGTGCCTGGGATCGACAGGGCGAGCAGTACTTC.